This TCR beta chain comes out of a study of CD8 T cells in ankylosing spondylitis. Regarding the study as a whole: Disease-linked clones had a CD8+ phenotype and relatively low frequency in peripheral blood.

Libraries of TCR beta came from quantitative 5'-RACE with molecular barcodes. TCRdb fed the 5' RACE reads into MiXCR, producing one record per CDR3 protein. This sample carries roughly 150,000 distinct CDR3 sequences, around 32% of them seen once, and the ten largest clones take around 6.2%. Turning to this clonotype: The antigen is undetermined.

The CDR3 spans 13 residues. The V and J ends lost 7 bases and 3 bases respectively, with 10 bases between them. In germline, CDR1 is SGHRS, CDR2 YFSETQ. The receptor's source is a male donor with ankylosing spondylitis. Sequencing used synovial fluid, either unsorted or a sorted T cell fraction (not recorded which). This sequence joins TRBV5-1 and TRBJ2-2, with D tentatively TRBD1 or TRBD2 (5 bases each). In DNA, the CDR3 is TGCGCCAGCTCGGGACCCTACACCGGGGAGCTGTTTTTT. It specifies CASSGPYTGELFF.